This T cell receptor (beta chain) was found in a study of regulatory T cells in long-lasting Graves disease. General study results and limits: Less diverse TCR repertoires were seen in persistent Graves' patients than in newly diagnosed ones.

The time point: persistent/refractory GD, antithyroid drugs over 5 years with positive TRAb. The TCR library was prepared using RNA isolated from PBMCs. Diagnosing Graves' disease relied on the American Thyroid Association guidelines. The patients were enrolled through endocrinology in Xi'an, China. Staff drew approximately 9.9 milliliters of peripheral blood into EDTA tubes. A remark on this clonotype: The antigen remains unidentified.

The CDR3 sequence is 15 residues long. Trimming cost V 5 bases and J 0 bases; bases outside gene matches: 7. Looked up from germline, CDR1 is LNHNV and CDR2 is YYDKDF (reference sequence). Arm-PCR of CDR3 regions with iRepertoire HTBI primers generated TCR beta libraries. TCRdb used MiXCR to reprocess the multiplex PCR reads, holding one entry per CDR3 protein. The data contain about 420,000 distinct CDR3 sequences, around a quarter of them singletons. The starting material was peripheral blood mononuclear cells (PBMCs), obtained when the disease was refractory, from a patient treated with antithyroid drugs. This rearrangement joins TRBV15 to TRBJ2-7; TRBD1 matches at 7 bases. The sequence derives from a female donor with Graves disease. The CDR3 loop is CATSPTAGGSYEQYF. DNA for the CDR3: TGTGCCACCAGCCCCACCGCAGGGGGCTCCTACGAGCAGTACTTC.